This TCR beta chain was profiled in a study of regulatory T cells in long-lasting Graves disease. Time point indicated: newly diagnosed GD, antithyroid drugs for less than 3 months. The TCR library used RNA extracted from PBMCs. The TCR beta library used iRepertoire HTBI primers with Arm-PCR amplification of CDR3. TCRdb independently ran MiXCR on the multiplex PCR reads; one entry per CDR3 protein. The profile shows approximately 360,000 distinct CDR3 sequences, about an eighth of them singletons. The germline V gene encodes CDR1 MNHNS and CDR2 SASEGT. This CDR3 has 18 residues. V was pared by 6 bases and J by 0 bases, with 21 bases between. The sample also formed part of further work on T cells in Graves' hyperthyroidism and ophthalmopathy. That source reports: A set of HTBI primers served as the primers for a first-round RT-PCR of the TCR CDR3. Most clonotypes expanded in the thyroid (above 0.001) were also present in blood.

The sample here was peripheral blood mononuclear cells (PBMCs), taken at new diagnosis, from a patient treated with antithyroid drugs. This receptor was obtained from a woman under 30 with Graves disease. The chain has TRBV6-1 and TRBJ1-5, with D tentatively TRBD1 (5 bases). The CDR3: CASRPAGVGDLSNQPQHF. CDR3 coding DNA: TGTGCCAGCAGGCCGGCCGGAGTGGGGGATCTTAGCAATCAGCCCCAGCATTTT.